This TCR beta chain stems from a study of blood T cell repertoires in COVID-19. About the research overall: Nucleic acid was either cDNA or gDNA, and it came from T cells, B-cell-depleted T cells, or PBMCs.

Participants had their cohort set by participant-reported clinical history. Some clones are missing from TCRdb's copy, which holds only in-frame ones; the method was immunoSEQ multiplex PCR. Among 300,000 to 350,000 clones listed, 85% to 90% were seen once. The TCR comes from a young woman with acute COVID-19. Sequenced material: PBMCs or T cells enriched from blood (not recorded which).

CDR3 in DNA: TGCGCCAGCAGCTTTAATAGCCAAGAGACCCAGTACTTC. Translating it yields CASSFNSQETQYF. This rearrangement joins TRBV5-1 to TRBJ2-5, with D unclear. The CDR3 has 13 residues. Trimming shortened V by 2 bases and J by 1 base, and 6 bases separated the two germline ends. CDR1 and CDR2 from the germline V gene are SGHRS and YFSETQ.